A selection of T cell receptor beta chains follows, all from one sample in a study of CD8 T cells in Susac syndrome. TCRdb reprocessed the immunoSEQ multiplex PCR reads with MiXCR, giving one entry per CDR3 protein. The sample lists a few hundred thousand distinct CDR3 sequences; 85% were seen once. Sample: CD8+ T cells from PBMCs. The receptors shown here come from a human donor with multiple sclerosis. The CDR3 runs from the conserved cysteine through the conserved F or W. The D gene is left open where the match is weak. Clone size is shown for a subset of rows, as once, few, many or a class of expanded clone.

J: TRBJ2-1; V: TRBV7-7; size: .; D: TRBD1; CDR3: CASSFDRDRGYNEQFF; DNA: TGTGCTAGCAGCTTTGACCGGGACAGGGGCTACAATGAGCAGTTCTTC
J: TRBJ2-5; V: TRBV28; size: .; D: .; CDR3: CASSPRGRNQETQYF; DNA: TGTGCCAGCAGTCCCCGGGGACGGAACCAAGAGACCCAGTACTTC
J: TRBJ2-5; V: TRBV20-1; size: .; D: .; CDR3: CSARDSGEVPQTQYF; DNA: TGCAGTGCTAGAGATTCGGGGGAGGTGCCGCAGACCCAGTACTTC
J: TRBJ2-5; V: TRBV2; size: .; D: .; CDR3: CASSEGDFLPGETQYF; DNA: TGTGCCAGCAGTGAAGGAGATTTTTTGCCCGGGGAGACCCAGTACTTC
J: TRBJ2-1; V: TRBV6-4; size: once; D: TRBD2; CDR3: CASSQSGGASNEQFF; DNA: TGTGCCAGCAGTCAGAGCGGGGGGGCTAGCAATGAGCAGTTCTTC
J: TRBJ2-7; V: TRBV7-9; size: once; D: TRBD1; CDR3: CASSLLDRGTYEQYF; DNA: TGTGCCAGCAGCTTACTGGACAGGGGCACCTACGAGCAGTACTTC
J: TRBJ2-2; V: TRBV10-3; size: .; D: .; CDR3: CAISDKDTGELFF; DNA: TGTGCCATCAGTGACAAGGACACCGGGGAGCTGTTTTTT
J: TRBJ1-2; V: TRBV5-4; size: .; D: TRBD1; CDR3: CASSFTGGGSGYTF; DNA: TGTGCCAGCAGCTTTACAGGGGGCGGATCTGGCTACACCTTC
J: TRBJ1-5; V: TRBV5-1; size: .; D: .; CDR3: CASSLGPQGFSNQPQHF; DNA: TGCGCCAGCAGCTTGGGTCCGCAGGGATTCAGCAATCAGCCCCAGCATTTT
J: TRBJ2-1; V: TRBV29-1; size: .; D: .; CDR3: CSVEVGRGEQFF; DNA: TGCAGCGTTGAAGTAGGGCGAGGTGAGCAGTTCTTC
J: TRBJ2-1; V: TRBV5-4; size: once; D: TRBD1; CDR3: CASTGTGGYEQFF; DNA: TGTGCCAGCACCGGGACAGGGGGCTATGAGCAGTTCTTC
J: TRBJ1-1; V: TRBV2; size: .; D: .; CDR3: CASSRGGETNTEAFF; DNA: TGTGCCAGCAGTAGGGGAGGGGAGACAAACACTGAAGCTTTCTTT
J: TRBJ1-1; V: TRBV6-1; size: few; D: .; CDR3: CASSHRVKNTEAFF; DNA: TGTGCCAGCAGTCACAGGGTCAAGAACACTGAAGCTTTCTTT
J: TRBJ2-2; V: TRBV6-4; size: .; D: TRBD2; CDR3: CASSVTGGNTGELFF; DNA: TGTGCCAGCAGTGTGACGGGAGGGAACACCGGGGAGCTGTTTTTT
J: TRBJ1-1; V: TRBV11-2; size: .; D: TRBD1; CDR3: CASSLDTGGGTEAFF; DNA: TGTGCCAGCAGCTTAGATACAGGGGGTGGCACTGAAGCTTTCTTT
J: TRBJ1-2; V: TRBV3-1; size: .; D: .; CDR3: CASSFRTDGYTF; DNA: TGTGCCAGCAGCTTTCGGACAGATGGCTACACCTTC
J: TRBJ2-6; V: TRBV29-1; size: .; D: TRBD1; CDR3: CSVEGQGPSGANVLTF; DNA: TGCAGCGTTGAGGGACAGGGCCCCTCTGGGGCCAACGTCCTGACTTTC
J: TRBJ1-6; V: TRBV5-1; size: .; D: .; CDR3: CASSLQRFSPLHF; DNA: TGCGCCAGCAGCTTACAGAGATTCTCACCCCTCCACTTT
J: TRBJ2-1; V: TRBV7-9; size: .; D: TRBD1; CDR3: CASSPEEGRQGYNEQFF; DNA: TGTGCCAGCAGCCCCGAAGAAGGAAGACAGGGGTACAATGAGCAGTTCTTC
J: TRBJ1-1; V: TRBV5-6; size: .; D: .; CDR3: CASSWKVAGDTEAFF; DNA: TGTGCCAGCAGCTGGAAAGTGGCAGGGGACACTGAAGCTTTCTTT
J: TRBJ2-1; V: TRBV19; size: few; D: TRBD2; CDR3: CASSLGLAGTDNEQFF; DNA: TGTGCCAGTAGTTTGGGACTAGCGGGCACTGACAATGAGCAGTTCTTC
J: TRBJ1-3; V: TRBV6-1; size: .; D: .; CDR3: CASSDFDSSSPSGNTIYF; DNA: TGTGCCAGCAGTGATTTCGACAGCTCCTCTCCTTCTGGAAACACCATATATTTT
J: TRBJ1-1; V: TRBV12-3/TRBV12-4; size: .; D: TRBD1; CDR3: CASSSRGGPDTEAFF; DNA: TGTGCCAGCAGTTCCAGAGGGGGCCCGGACACTGAAGCTTTCTTT
J: TRBJ2-3; V: TRBV14; size: .; D: .; CDR3: CASSVRLVATDTQYF; DNA: TGTGCCAGCAGCGTCAGACTTGTTGCCACAGATACGCAGTATTTT
J: TRBJ2-1; V: TRBV6-4; size: .; D: TRBD2; CDR3: CASSDLAGGGNEQFF; DNA: TGTGCCAGCAGTGACCTAGCGGGAGGCGGCAATGAGCAGTTCTTC
J: TRBJ1-2; V: TRBV14; size: .; D: .; CDR3: CASSQVGSNIYGYTF; DNA: TGTGCCAGCAGCCAAGTGGGGAGTAATATCTATGGCTACACCTTC
J: TRBJ1-3; V: TRBV11-2; size: .; D: .; CDR3: CASSLFEEISGNTIYF; DNA: TGTGCCAGCAGCTTATTCGAGGAGATCTCTGGAAACACCATATATTTT
J: TRBJ2-7; V: TRBV20-1; size: .; D: TRBD1; CDR3: CSARDRDRALPDSYEQYF; DNA: TGCAGTGCTAGAGACCGGGACAGGGCGCTTCCCGACTCCTACGAGCAGTACTTC
J: TRBJ2-7; V: TRBV12-2; size: few; D: .; CDR3: CASRLAWTGYSYEQYF; DNA: TGTGCAAGTCGCTTAGCCTGGACAGGGTACTCCTACGAGCAGTACTTC
J: TRBJ2-7; V: TRBV7-6; size: .; D: .; CDR3: CASSLGVDEQYF; DNA: TGTGCCAGCAGCTTAGGCGTCGACGAGCAGTACTTC
J: TRBJ1-1; V: TRBV28; size: .; D: .; CDR3: CTSRGGRGTEAFF; DNA: TGTACCAGCAGGGGCGGCCGGGGAACTGAAGCTTTCTTT
J: TRBJ1-2; V: TRBV2; size: .; D: .; CDR3: CASSDESGQYYGYTF; DNA: TGTGCCAGCAGCGATGAATCGGGCCAGTACTATGGCTACACCTTC
J: TRBJ2-1; V: TRBV7-3; size: few; D: .; CDR3: CASSFRQGIEQFF; DNA: TGTGCCAGCAGCTTTCGCCAGGGGATTGAGCAGTTCTTC
J: TRBJ2-1; V: TRBV19; size: .; D: .; CDR3: CASSIGGISYNEQFF; DNA: TGTGCCAGTAGTATTGGTGGAATCTCCTACAATGAGCAGTTCTTC
J: TRBJ2-1; V: TRBV6-1; size: .; D: TRBD2; CDR3: CASRPGLAGGSSYNEQFF; DNA: TGTGCCAGCAGACCGGGACTAGCGGGAGGGAGCTCCTACAATGAGCAGTTCTTC
J: TRBJ2-2; V: TRBV7-9; size: .; D: TRBD2; CDR3: CASSLAQGLAAGELFF; DNA: TGTGCCAGCAGCTTAGCGCAGGGACTAGCGGCCGGGGAGCTGTTTTTT
J: TRBJ1-5; V: TRBV28; size: .; D: .; CDR3: CASSADTQPQHF; DNA: TGTGCCAGCAGCGCGGACACTCAGCCCCAGCATTTT
J: TRBJ2-2; V: TRBV12-3/TRBV12-4; size: once; D: .; CDR3: CASSATRERGELFF; DNA: TGTGCCAGCAGCGCCACAAGAGAGAGAGGGGAGCTGTTTTTT
J: TRBJ1-4; V: TRBV30; size: .; D: .; CDR3: CAWSGGNEKLFF; DNA: TGTGCCTGGAGTGGGGGGAATGAAAAACTGTTTTTT
J: TRBJ2-7; V: TRBV5-1; size: few; D: .; CDR3: CASSLARGAFHEQYF; DNA: TGCGCCAGCAGCTTGGCCCGGGGGGCGTTCCACGAGCAGTACTTC
J: TRBJ2-7; V: TRBV2; size: .; D: .; CDR3: CASSDPSGTAFYEQYF; DNA: TGTGCCAGCAGTGATCCTTCCGGGACGGCTTTCTACGAGCAGTACTTC
J: TRBJ1-2; V: TRBV12-2; size: .; D: .; CDR3: CASRLPTRGSREDYGYTF; DNA: TGTGCAAGTCGCTTACCGACTCGTGGGTCGAGAGAGGACTATGGCTACACCTTC
J: TRBJ2-2; V: TRBV12-3/TRBV12-4; size: .; D: TRBD2; CDR3: CASSEASGTAGELFF; DNA: TGTGCCAGCAGCGAAGCTAGCGGGACGGCCGGGGAGCTGTTTTTT
J: TRBJ2-5; V: TRBV7-4; size: .; D: TRBD1; CDR3: CASSSKQGARETQYF; DNA: TGTGCCAGCAGCTCCAAACAGGGGGCGCGTGAGACCCAGTACTTC
J: TRBJ1-4; V: TRBV6-5; size: .; D: .; CDR3: CASSFGGTPNEKLFF; DNA: TGTGCCAGCAGTTTCGGCGGGACGCCTAATGAAAAACTGTTTTTT
J: TRBJ2-5; V: TRBV6-1; size: .; D: .; CDR3: CASSMGYQETQYF; DNA: TGTGCCAGCAGTATGGGGTACCAAGAGACCCAGTACTTC
J: TRBJ2-1; V: TRBV12-3/TRBV12-4; size: .; D: TRBD2; CDR3: CASSTSGSRRNEQFF; DNA: TGTGCCAGCAGTACAAGCGGGAGCAGGAGAAATGAGCAGTTCTTC
J: TRBJ2-5; V: TRBV6-5; size: .; D: TRBD1; CDR3: CASSYLTGGGETQYF; DNA: TGTGCCAGCAGTTACCTGACAGGGGGCGGTGAGACCCAGTACTTC
J: TRBJ2-7; V: TRBV29-1; size: .; D: .; CDR3: CSVEAGEGYEQYF; DNA: TGCAGCGTTGAAGCGGGAGAGGGCTACGAGCAGTACTTC
J: TRBJ2-2; V: TRBV7-9; size: .; D: .; CDR3: CASSLTSANTGELFF; DNA: TGTGCCAGCAGCTTGACCAGCGCCAACACCGGGGAGCTGTTTTTT
J: TRBJ2-7; V: TRBV14; size: .; D: TRBD1; CDR3: CASSQDWAGGHEQYF; DNA: TGTGCCAGCAGCCAAGATTGGGCAGGGGGACACGAGCAGTACTTC
J: TRBJ2-7; V: TRBV20-1; size: .; D: .; CDR3: CSALDRSGEQYF; DNA: TGCAGTGCGCTAGACAGGTCGGGCGAGCAGTACTTC
J: TRBJ2-1; V: TRBV5-6; size: .; D: TRBD2; CDR3: CASSTPGLVQPYNEQFF; DNA: TGTGCCAGCAGCACACCGGGACTAGTCCAACCCTACAATGAGCAGTTCTTC
J: TRBJ2-1; V: TRBV29-1; size: .; D: TRBD1; CDR3: CSVGGTGEGVDEQFF; DNA: TGCAGCGTCGGCGGGACAGGGGAGGGTGTCGATGAGCAGTTCTTC